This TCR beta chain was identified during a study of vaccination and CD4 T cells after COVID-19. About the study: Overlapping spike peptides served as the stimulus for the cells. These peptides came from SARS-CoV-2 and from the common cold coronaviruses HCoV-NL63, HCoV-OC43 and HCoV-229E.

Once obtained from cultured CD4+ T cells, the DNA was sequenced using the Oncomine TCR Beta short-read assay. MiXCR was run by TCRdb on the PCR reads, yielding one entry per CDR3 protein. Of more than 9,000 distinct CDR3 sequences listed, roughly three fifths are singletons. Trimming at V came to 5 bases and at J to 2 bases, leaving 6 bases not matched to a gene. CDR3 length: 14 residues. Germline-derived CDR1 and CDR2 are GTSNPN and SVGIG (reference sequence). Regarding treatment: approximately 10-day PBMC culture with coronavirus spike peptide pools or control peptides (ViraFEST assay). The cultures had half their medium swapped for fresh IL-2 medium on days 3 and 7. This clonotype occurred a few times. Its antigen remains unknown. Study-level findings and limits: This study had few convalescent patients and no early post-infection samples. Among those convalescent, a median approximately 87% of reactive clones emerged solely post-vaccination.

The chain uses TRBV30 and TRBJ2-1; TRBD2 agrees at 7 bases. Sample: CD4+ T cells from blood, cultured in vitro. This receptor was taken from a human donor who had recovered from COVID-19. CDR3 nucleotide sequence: TGTGCCTGGTCGTCTAGCGGACCCTACAATGAGCAGTTCTTC. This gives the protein CAWSSSGPYNEQFF.